The source of this T cell receptor beta chain is a study of T cell repertoires in cytomegalovirus infection. Study in general: Indications of both CMV infection and matching HLA type were provided by public TCR beta signatures.

The CDR3 contains 16 residues. Unmatched junction bases numbered 6, after V lost 3 bases and J lost 2 bases. Germline V CDR1 and CDR2: SGHRS, YFSETQ. As for this clonotype: Its antigen is unknown.

Whole-study results and caveats: The ex vivo response was dominated by HLA-C-restricted CMV-specific TCR beta clonotypes.

TCRdb re-analysed the reads in MiXCR, keeping a single row per CDR3 protein. The sample lists roughly 760,000 distinct CDR3 sequences, 35% to 45% occurring once. Input material: PBMCs. This TCR derives from a human donor in good health (CMV status not recorded). Some clones in this sample may be carry-over from other donors' samples. V usage is TRBV5-1 and J usage is TRBJ2-1; 9 positions match TRBD1. In DNA form, the CDR3 reads TGCGCCAGCAGCTCGACCGGGACAGGGACCTACAATGAGCAGTTCTTC. Translation gives CASSSTGTGTYNEQFF.